This T cell receptor beta chain was profiled in a study of identifying expanded T cells in peripheral blood. Clones were sequenced by immunoSEQ multiplex PCR, and TCRdb holds only the in-frame ones, with some missing. The sample holds approximately 94,000 clones, approximately 88% seen once. Collection occurred without any documented infections or immune events in donors. The sequenced sample was blood. The clonotype comes from a person aged 18 to 75 in good health.

CDR3 in amino acids: CASSLYLGTASTGANVLTF. The CDR3 DNA reads as TGTGCCAGCAGCCTTTACCTAGGGACAGCTTCAACGGGGGCCAACGTCCTGACTTTC. V and J are TRBV11-1 and TRBJ2-6; TRBD1 matches 7 bases. The CDR3 extends over 19 amino acids. The V gene's germline CDR1 is SGHAT and CDR2 FQDESV (reference sequence). V lost 5 bases and J lost 4; bases outside the gene matches: 17. Full variable domain (missing parts from reference TRBV11-1 and TRBJ2-6): EAEVAQSPRYKITEKSQAVAFWCDPISGHATLYWYRQILGQGPELLVQFQDESVVDDSQLPKDRFSAERLKGVDSTLKIQPAELGDSAMYLCASSLYLGTASTGANVLTFGAGSRLTVL.